This T cell receptor (beta chain) was recovered during a study of blood T cell repertoires in COVID-19. Study at large: Nucleic acid was either cDNA or gDNA, and it came from T cells, B-cell-depleted T cells, or PBMCs.

Germline V gene data show CDR1 as SNHLY and CDR2 as FYNNEI. V was pared by 7 bases and J by 3 bases, with 16 bases between. The CDR3 runs to 15 residues. Assay used: immunoSEQ multiplex PCR; TCRdb lists only in-frame clones, some missing. The repertoire has more than 85,000 clones, roughly nine tenths of them found once; the top ten carry about 3.2%. The rearrangement joins TRBV2 to TRBJ1-5, with a possible D match to TRBD1 (6 bases). Sequences were obtained from peripheral blood. This receptor was taken from a woman in her seventies with acute or convalescent COVID-19. This chain's CDR3 is CASKGGGGFNQPQHF. The DNA for the CDR3 is TGTGCCAGCAAAGGGGGGGGAGGATTCAATCAGCCCCAGCATTTT.